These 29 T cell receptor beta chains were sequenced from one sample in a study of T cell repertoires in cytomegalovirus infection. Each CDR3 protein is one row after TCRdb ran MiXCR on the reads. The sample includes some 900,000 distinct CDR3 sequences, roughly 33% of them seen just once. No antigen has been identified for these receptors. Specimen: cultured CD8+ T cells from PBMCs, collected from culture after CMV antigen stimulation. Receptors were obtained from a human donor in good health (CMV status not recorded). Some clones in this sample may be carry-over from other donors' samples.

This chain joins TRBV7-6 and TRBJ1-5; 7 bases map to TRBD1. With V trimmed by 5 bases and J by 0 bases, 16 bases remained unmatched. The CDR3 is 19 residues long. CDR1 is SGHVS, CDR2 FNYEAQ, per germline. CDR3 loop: CASSHDREVHPNSNQPQHF. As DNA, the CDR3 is TGTGCCAGCAGCCACGACAGGGAGGTTCATCCTAATAGCAATCAGCCCCAGCATTTT.

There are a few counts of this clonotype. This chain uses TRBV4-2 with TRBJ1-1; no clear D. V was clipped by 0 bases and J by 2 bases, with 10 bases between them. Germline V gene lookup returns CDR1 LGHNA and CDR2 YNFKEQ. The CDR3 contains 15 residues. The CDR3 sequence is CASSQDGEGNTEAFF. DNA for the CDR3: TGTGCCAGCAGCCAAGATGGGGAGGGAAACACTGAAGCTTTCTTT.

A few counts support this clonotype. This CDR3 is CASRTDTGYSNQPQHF. CDR3 DNA: TGTGCCAGCAGAACCGATACAGGTTATAGCAATCAGCCCCAGCATTTT. The chain joins TRBV12-3 or TRBV12-4 to TRBJ1-5, with TRBD1 as a possible D gene (5 bases). Between the trimmed V and J ends, which lost 6 bases and 0 bases, there was a span of 15 bases. CDR3 length: 16 amino acids.

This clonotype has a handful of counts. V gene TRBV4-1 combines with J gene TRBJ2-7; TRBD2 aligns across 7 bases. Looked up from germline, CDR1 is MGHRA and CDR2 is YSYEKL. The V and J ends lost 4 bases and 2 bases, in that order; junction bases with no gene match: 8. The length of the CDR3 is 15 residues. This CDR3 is CASSLLGLDPYEQYF. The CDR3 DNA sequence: TGCGCCAGCAGCCTTCTCGGACTAGATCCCTACGAGCAGTACTTC.

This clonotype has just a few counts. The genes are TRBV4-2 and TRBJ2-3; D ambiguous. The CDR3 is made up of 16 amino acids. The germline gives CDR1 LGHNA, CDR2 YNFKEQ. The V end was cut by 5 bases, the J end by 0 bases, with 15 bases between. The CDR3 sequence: CASSNMEARSTDTQYF. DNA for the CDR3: TGTGCCAGCAGCAATATGGAAGCGAGAAGCACAGATACGCAGTATTTT.

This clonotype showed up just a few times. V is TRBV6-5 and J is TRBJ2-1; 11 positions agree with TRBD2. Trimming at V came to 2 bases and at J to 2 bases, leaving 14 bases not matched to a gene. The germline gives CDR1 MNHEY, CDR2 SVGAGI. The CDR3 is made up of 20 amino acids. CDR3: CASSYPASGGSEGTYNEQFF. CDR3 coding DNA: TGTGCCAGCAGTTACCCCGCTAGCGGGGGGTCCGAGGGGACCTACAATGAGCAGTTCTTC.

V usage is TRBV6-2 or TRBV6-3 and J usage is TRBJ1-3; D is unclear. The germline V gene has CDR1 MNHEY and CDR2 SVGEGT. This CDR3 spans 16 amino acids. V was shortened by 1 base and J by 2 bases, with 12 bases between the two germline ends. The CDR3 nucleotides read TGTGCCAGCAGTTACTACCACCAGGAAACTGGAAACACCATATATTTT. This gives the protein CASSYYHQETGNTIYF.

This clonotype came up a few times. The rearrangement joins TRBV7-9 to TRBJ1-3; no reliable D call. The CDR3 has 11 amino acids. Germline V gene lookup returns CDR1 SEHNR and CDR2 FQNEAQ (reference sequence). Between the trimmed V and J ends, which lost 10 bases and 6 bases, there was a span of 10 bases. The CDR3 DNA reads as TGTGCCACTCTTAGCGAAAACACCATATATTTT. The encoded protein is CATLSENTIYF.

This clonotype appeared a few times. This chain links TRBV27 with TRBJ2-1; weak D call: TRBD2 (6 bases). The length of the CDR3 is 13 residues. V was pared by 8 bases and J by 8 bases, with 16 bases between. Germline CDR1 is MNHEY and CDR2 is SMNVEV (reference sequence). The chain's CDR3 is CASGDSFVDEQFF. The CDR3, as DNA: TGTGCCAGCGGGGACTCCTTTGTCGATGAGCAGTTCTTC.

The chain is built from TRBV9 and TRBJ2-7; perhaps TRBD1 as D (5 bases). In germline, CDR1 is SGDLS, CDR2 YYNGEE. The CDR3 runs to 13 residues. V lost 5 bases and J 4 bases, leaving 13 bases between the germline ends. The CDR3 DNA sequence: TGTGCCAGCAGTGGGGCCCGTGGATACGAGCAGTACTTC. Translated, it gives CASSGARGYEQYF.

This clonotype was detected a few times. The CDR3 nucleotides are TGTGCCAGCAGTTTAAGCTTCCCCTCCTATAATTCACCCCTCCACTTT. Translated, it gives CASSLSFPSYNSPLHF. This chain links TRBV27 with TRBJ1-6, with unresolved D. CDR1 is MNHEY, CDR2 SMNVEV, per germline (reference sequence). Trimming stripped 2 bases from V and 0 bases from J, with 8 bases between. The CDR3 totals 16 residues.

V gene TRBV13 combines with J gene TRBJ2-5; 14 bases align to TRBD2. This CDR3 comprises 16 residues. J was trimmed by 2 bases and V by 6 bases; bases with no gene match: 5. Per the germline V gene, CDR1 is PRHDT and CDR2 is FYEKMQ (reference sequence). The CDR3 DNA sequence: TGTGCCAGCAGTCGGACTAGCGGGGGGTCGCAAGAGACCCAGTACTTC. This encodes CASSRTSGGSQETQYF.

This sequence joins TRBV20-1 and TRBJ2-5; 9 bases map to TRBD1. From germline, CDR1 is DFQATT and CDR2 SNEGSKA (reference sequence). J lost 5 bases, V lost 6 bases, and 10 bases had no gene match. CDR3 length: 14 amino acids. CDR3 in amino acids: CSARDRVGEETQYF. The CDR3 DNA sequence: TGCAGTGCGCGGGACAGGGTTGGGGAGGAGACCCAGTACTTC.

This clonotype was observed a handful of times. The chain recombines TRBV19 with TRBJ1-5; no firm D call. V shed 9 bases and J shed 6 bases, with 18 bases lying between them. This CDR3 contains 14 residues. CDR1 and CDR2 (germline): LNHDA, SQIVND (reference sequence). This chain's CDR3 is CARPEVGSGQPQHF. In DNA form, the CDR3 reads TGTGCCAGACCAGAGGTGGGATCCGGTCAGCCCCAGCATTTT. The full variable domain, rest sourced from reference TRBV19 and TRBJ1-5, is DGGITQSPKYLFRKEGQNVTLSCEQNLNHDAMYWYRQDPGQGLRLIYYSQIVNDFQKGDIAEGYSVSREKKESFPLTVTSAQKNPTAFYLCARPEVGSGQPQHFGDGTRLSIL.

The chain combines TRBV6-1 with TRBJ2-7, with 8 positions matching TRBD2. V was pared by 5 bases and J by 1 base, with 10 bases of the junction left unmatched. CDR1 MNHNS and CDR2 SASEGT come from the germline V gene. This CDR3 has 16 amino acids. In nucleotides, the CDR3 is TGTGCCAGCAGTCCTTCAAGCGGGGGATCTTCCTACGAGCAGTACTTC. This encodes CASSPSSGGSSYEQYF.

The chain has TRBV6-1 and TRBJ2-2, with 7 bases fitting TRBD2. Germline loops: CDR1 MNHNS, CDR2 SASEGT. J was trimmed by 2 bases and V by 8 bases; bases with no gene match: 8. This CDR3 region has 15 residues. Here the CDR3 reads CASLTGLLNTGELFF. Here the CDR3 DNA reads TGTGCCAGCCTGACGGGACTATTAAACACCGGGGAGCTGTTTTTT.

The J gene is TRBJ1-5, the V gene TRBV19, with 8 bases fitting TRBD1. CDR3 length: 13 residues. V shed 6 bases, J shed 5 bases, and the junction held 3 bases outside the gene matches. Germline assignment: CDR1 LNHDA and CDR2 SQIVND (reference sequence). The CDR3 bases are TGTGCCAGTAGGACGACAGGGGATCAGCCCCAGCATTTT. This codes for CASRTTGDQPQHF.

For the CDR3, the DNA is TGCAGTGCTTTAGACAGGGGATACCGCTACGAGCAGTACTTC. Translated, it gives CSALDRGYRYEQYF. The V call is TRBV20-1, the J call TRBJ2-7, with 8 bases fitting TRBD1. Germline V gives CDR1 DFQATT, CDR2 SNEGSKA (reference sequence). CDR3 length equals 14 residues. J lost 3 bases, V lost 5 bases, and 9 bases had no gene match.

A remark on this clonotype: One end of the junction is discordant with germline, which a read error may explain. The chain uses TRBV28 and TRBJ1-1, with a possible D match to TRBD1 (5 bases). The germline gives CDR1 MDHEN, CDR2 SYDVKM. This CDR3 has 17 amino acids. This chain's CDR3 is CANSLWDQSFLNTEAFF. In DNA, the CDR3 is TGTGCCAACAGTTTATGGGACCAGTCATTTCTGAACACTGAAGCTTTCTTT.

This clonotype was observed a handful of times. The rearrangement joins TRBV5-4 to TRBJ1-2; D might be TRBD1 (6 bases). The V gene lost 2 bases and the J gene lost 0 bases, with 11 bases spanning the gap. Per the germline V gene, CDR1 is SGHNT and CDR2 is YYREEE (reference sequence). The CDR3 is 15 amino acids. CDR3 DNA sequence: TGTGCCAGCAGCTTACCAGGGGAGCCTAACTATGGCTACACCTTC. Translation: CASSLPGEPNYGYTF.

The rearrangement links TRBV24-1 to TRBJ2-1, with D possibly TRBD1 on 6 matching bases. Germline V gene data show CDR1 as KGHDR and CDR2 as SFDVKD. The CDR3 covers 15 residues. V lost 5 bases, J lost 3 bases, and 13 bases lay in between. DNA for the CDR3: TGTGCCACCAGTGTTTCAGGGGTAAACTACAATGAGCAGTTCTTC. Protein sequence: CATSVSGVNYNEQFF.

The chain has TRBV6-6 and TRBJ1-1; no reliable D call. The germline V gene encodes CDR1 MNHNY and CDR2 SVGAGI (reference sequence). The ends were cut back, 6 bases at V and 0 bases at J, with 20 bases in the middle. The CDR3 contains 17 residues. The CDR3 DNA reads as TGTGCCAGCAGCACTCCCCGGGCCCTTAGTGTGAACACTGAAGCTTTCTTT. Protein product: CASSTPRALSVNTEAFF.

The CDR3 sequence: CASSLTSGGRVETQYF. The DNA for the CDR3 is TGTGCCAGCAGCTTAACTAGCGGGGGCCGGGTGGAGACCCAGTACTTC. The chain couples TRBV7-2 to TRBJ2-5; 11 bases are shared with TRBD2. This CDR3 comprises 16 residues. Losses at the gene ends were 2 bases for V and 5 bases for J; bases not matched to a gene: 7. CDR1 and CDR2 from the germline V gene are SGHTA and FQGNSA.

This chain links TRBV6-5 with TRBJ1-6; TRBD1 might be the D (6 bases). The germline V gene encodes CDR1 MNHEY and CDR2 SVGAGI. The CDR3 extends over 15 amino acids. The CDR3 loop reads CGTQQGNSYNSPLHF. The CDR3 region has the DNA TGTGGGACTCAACAGGGAAATTCCTATAATTCACCCCTCCACTTT.

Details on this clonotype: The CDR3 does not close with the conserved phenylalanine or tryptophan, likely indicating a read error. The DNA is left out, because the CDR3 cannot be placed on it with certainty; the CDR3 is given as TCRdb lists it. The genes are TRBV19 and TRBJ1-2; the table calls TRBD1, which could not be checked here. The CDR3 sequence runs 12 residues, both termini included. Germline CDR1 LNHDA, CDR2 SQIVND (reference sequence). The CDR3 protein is CASSLWDSPTAV.

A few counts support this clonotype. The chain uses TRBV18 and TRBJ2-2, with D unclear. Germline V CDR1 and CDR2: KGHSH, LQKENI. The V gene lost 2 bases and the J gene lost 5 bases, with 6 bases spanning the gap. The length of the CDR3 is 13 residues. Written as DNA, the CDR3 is TGTGCCAGCTCACCAGAAGGGACCGGGGAGCTGTTTTTT. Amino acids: CASSPEGTGELFF. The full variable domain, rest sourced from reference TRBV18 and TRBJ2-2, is NAGVMQNPRHLVRRRGQEARLRCSPMKGHSHVYWYRQLPEEGLKFMVYLQKENIIDESGMPKERFSAEFPKEGPSILRIQQVVRGDSAAYFCASSPEGTGELFFGEGSRLTVL.

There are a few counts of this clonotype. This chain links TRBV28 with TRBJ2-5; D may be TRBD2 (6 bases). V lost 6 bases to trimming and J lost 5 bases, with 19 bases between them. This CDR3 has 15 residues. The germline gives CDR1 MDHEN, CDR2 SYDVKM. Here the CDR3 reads CASSAPPGVIETQYF. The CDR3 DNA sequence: TGTGCCAGCAGCGCCCCACCGGGAGTAATTGAGACCCAGTACTTC.

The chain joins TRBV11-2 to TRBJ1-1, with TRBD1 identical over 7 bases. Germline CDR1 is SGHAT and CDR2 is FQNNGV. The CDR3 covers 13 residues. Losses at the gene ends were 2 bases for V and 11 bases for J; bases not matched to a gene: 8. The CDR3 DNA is TGTGCCAGCAGCTTAATTATAGGGGGCAGGGCTTTCTTT. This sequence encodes CASSLIIGGRAFF.

The CDR3 spells CASTAGTGNPANEKLFF. The CDR3 bases are TGTGCCAGCACCGCCGGGACAGGGAACCCGGCTAATGAAAAACTGTTTTTT. The rearrangement joins TRBV27 to TRBJ1-4, with TRBD1 identical over 9 bases. In germline, CDR1 is MNHEY, CDR2 SMNVEV (reference sequence). The CDR3 has 17 amino acids. The J segment lost 3 bases and the V segment lost 7 bases, leaving 12 bases of the junction unmatched.